Shown below are 12 T cell receptor beta chains from a single sample sequenced in a study of spatial heterogeneity in lung cancer. Documented time point: sample taken at primary tumor resection. A single record per CDR3 protein comes from TCRdb applying MiXCR to the 5' RACE reads. The table includes 16,000 or so distinct CDR3 sequences, roughly 3.9% detected once. Here the sequenced sample was normal lung tissue next to the tumor, taken at surgery. Source of these receptors: a male donor with early-stage non-small cell lung cancer.

This clonotype came up many times. Within a library made for alpha chains, this beta chain is off target, and its count is uninformative. The chain uses TRBV12-3 or TRBV12-4 and TRBJ1-1; D uncertain. The germline V and J ends were trimmed by 3 bases and 1 base, with 6 bases remaining between them. This CDR3 has 13 residues. The chain's CDR3 is CASSLMTNTEAFF. CDR3 DNA: TGTGCCAGCAGTTTGATGACGAACACTGAAGCTTTCTTT.

This clonotype was seen repeatedly, ten times or more. This beta chain is a stray sequence in a library constructed for alpha chains; its clone size is not meaningful. The CDR3 protein is CASSLSSGSLFEQYF. Here the CDR3 DNA reads TGTGCCAGCAGTTTATCGAGCGGGAGCCTTTTCGAGCAGTACTTC. The chain recombines TRBV12-3 or TRBV12-4 with TRBJ2-7; 8 nucleotides line up with TRBD2. The J segment lost 6 bases and the V segment lost 2 bases, leaving 9 bases of the junction unmatched. The CDR3 runs 15 residues.

This clonotype was counted many times. A library prepared for alpha chains yielded this beta chain as an off-target read; its size is of little meaning. The chain carries TRBV7-6 and TRBJ2-2, with D possibly matching TRBD1 (6 bases). The CDR3 runs to 14 residues. The ends were cut back, 1 base at V and 4 bases at J, with 7 bases in the middle. Per the germline V gene, CDR1 is SGHVS and CDR2 is FNYEAQ. In nucleotides, the CDR3 is TGTGCCAGCAGCTTAGGGGGGCCCACCGGGGAGCTGTTTTTT. It is translated as CASSLGGPTGELFF.

This clonotype was found many times. This beta chain turned up in a library designed for alpha chains; as an off-target read, its abundance says little. The V gene is TRBV10-3, the J gene TRBJ1-2; D unresolved. Germline V lookup: CDR1 ENHRY, CDR2 SYGVKD. CDR3 size: 16 residues. V was trimmed by 3 bases and J by 4 bases, leaving 18 bases between them. This CDR3 is CAISDPHDFNSYGYTF. The CDR3 region has the DNA TGTGCCATCAGTGACCCACACGACTTCAACAGCTATGGCTACACCTTC.

This clonotype came up many times. The size of this beta chain means little, since it is a stray read in a library made for alpha chains. V is TRBV27 and J is TRBJ2-3, with D tentatively TRBD1 or TRBD2 (6 bases each). This CDR3 is built from 19 residues. Germline values: CDR1 MNHEY, CDR2 SMNVEV (reference sequence). V was clipped by 3 bases and J by 0 bases, with 22 bases between them. CDR3 protein: CASSFGSGGVITSTDTQYF. The CDR3 region has the DNA TGTGCCAGCAGTTTTGGGTCCGGGGGCGTCATCACCAGCACAGATACGCAGTATTTT.

This clonotype was found many times. This beta chain came through as a stray read in a library set up for alpha chains, and its size says little. The chain combines TRBV5-1 with TRBJ2-6; D perhaps matches TRBD2 (5 bases). Trimming left V 1 base short and J 0 bases short, with 11 bases between. This CDR3 spans 17 amino acids. Per germline, CDR1 SGHRS and CDR2 YFSETQ. The CDR3 is CASSLIMAGSGANVLTF. DNA for the CDR3: TGCGCCAGCAGCTTGATTATGGCGGGCTCTGGGGCCAACGTCCTGACTTTC.

At least ten counts were recorded for this clonotype. As an off-target read in a library built for alpha chains, this beta chain has a frequency of little significance. The J gene is TRBJ1-5, the V gene TRBV4-2; TRBD1 aligns across 8 bases. Germline lookup yields CDR1 LGHNA and CDR2 YNFKEQ. The CDR3 extends over 16 amino acids. V was pared by 2 bases and J by 2 bases, with 5 bases of the junction left unmatched. CDR3 in DNA: TGTGCCAGCAGCCAATTGACAGGGGAGGGCAATCAGCCCCAGCATTTT. Translating it yields CASSQLTGEGNQPQHF.

This clonotype was counted many times. The size of this beta chain means little, since it is a stray read in a library made for alpha chains. The chain combines TRBV5-1 with TRBJ2-7; maybe TRBD2 (5 bases). Trimming stripped 0 bases from V and 0 bases from J, with 7 bases between. CDR1 and CDR2 from the germline V gene are SGHRS and YFSETQ. The CDR3 is made up of 14 amino acids. CDR3 in amino acids: CASSLGESSYEQYF. The CDR3 DNA is TGCGCCAGCAGCTTGGGGGAGAGCTCCTACGAGCAGTACTTC.

This clonotype was seen ten or more times. This beta chain turned up in a library designed for alpha chains; as an off-target read, its abundance says little. The chain carries TRBV7-8 and TRBJ2-2; 8 bases agree with TRBD1. CDR1 SGHVS and CDR2 FQNEAQ come from the germline V gene. The CDR3 extends over 15 amino acids. The J segment lost 5 bases and the V segment lost 6 bases, leaving 8 bases of the junction unmatched. DNA of the CDR3: TGTGCCAGCAGGCGGCTAACAGGGGGTACCGGGGAGCTGTTTTTT. Translated, it gives CASRRLTGGTGELFF.

This clonotype appeared many times. This beta chain is an off-target read within a library intended for alpha chains, so its frequency means little. The gene calls are TRBV6-1 and TRBJ2-3; a possible D gene is TRBD2 (5 bases). The CDR3 runs to 15 residues. Per germline, CDR1 MNHNS and CDR2 SASEGT. Trimming took 4 bases from V and 1 from J, leaving 12 bases between them. CDR3 coding DNA: TGTGCCAGCAGTGTCCAAGGAGGAGGCACAGATACGCAGTATTTT. It translates to CASSVQGGGTDTQYF.

This clonotype was counted ten times or more. This beta chain is a stray sequence in a library constructed for alpha chains; its clone size is not meaningful. This sequence joins TRBV12-3 or TRBV12-4 and TRBJ1-2; 8 nucleotides line up with TRBD1. J lost 4 bases, V lost 6 bases, and 10 bases had no gene match. The CDR3 has 15 residues. The CDR3 nucleotides are TGTGCCAGCAGCCGACTCAGGGGGCTCGGCTATGGCTACACCTTC. Amino acids: CASSRLRGLGYGYTF.

This clonotype is termed medium-sized. This beta chain represents an off-target read in a library built for alpha chains; its size is of limited meaning. V is TRBV5-1 and J is TRBJ1-2; 10 nucleotides agree with TRBD1. V was pared by 3 bases and J by 4 bases, with 6 bases of the junction left unmatched. The CDR3 totals 15 residues. Germline CDR1 is SGHRS and CDR2 is YFSETQ. The CDR3 sequence: CASSSGTGEFYGYTF. CDR3 coding DNA: TGCGCCAGCAGCTCCGGGACAGGGGAGTTCTATGGCTACACCTTC.